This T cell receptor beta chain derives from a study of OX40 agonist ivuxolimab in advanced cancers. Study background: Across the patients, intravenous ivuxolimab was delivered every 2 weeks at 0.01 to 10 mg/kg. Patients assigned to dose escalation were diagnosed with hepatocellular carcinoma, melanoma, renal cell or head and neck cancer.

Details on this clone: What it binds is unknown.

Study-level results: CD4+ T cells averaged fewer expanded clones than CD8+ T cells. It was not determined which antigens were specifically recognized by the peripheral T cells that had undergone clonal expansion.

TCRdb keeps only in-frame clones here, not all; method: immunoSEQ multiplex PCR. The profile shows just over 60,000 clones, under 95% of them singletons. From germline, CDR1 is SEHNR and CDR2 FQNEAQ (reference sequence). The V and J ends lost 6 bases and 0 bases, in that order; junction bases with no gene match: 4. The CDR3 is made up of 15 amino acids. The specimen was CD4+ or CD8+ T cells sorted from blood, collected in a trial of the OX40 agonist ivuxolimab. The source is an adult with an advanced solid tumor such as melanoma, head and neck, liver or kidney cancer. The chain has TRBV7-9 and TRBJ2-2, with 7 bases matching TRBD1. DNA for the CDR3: TGTGCCAGCAGAGAGGGACAGTCGAACACCGGGGAGCTGTTTTTT. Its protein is CASREGQSNTGELFF.